This T cell receptor beta chain was recorded in a study of Tregs in tolerant kidney transplant recipients. The germline CDR1 and CDR2 sequences are MGHRA and YSYEKL. The CDR3 length is 15 residues. Trimming at V came to 4 bases and at J to 7 bases, leaving 7 bases not matched to a gene. The data were produced by immunoSEQ multiplex PCR, yet TCRdb's version contains in-frame clones alone and is incomplete. Of fewer than 150,000 clones in the sample, about 90% were seen once. On this clone itself: Antigen: not known.

Findings and caveats of the study: No direct test of biological reproducibility was done here. Expanding Tregs on activated donor B cells appeared to best identify donor-specific TCRbeta clones.

The sample consisted of CD4+ T cells from blood. The sequence derives from a human donor in good health. V gene TRBV4-1 combines with J gene TRBJ1-4; TRBD1 matches at 9 bases. CDR3 amino acids: CASSLRPGQGEKLFF. DNA of the CDR3: TGCGCCAGCAGCCTTCGACCGGGACAGGGTGAAAAACTGTTTTTT.